One sample yielded the 10 T cell receptor beta chains listed below, sequenced in a study of T cells in Graves' hyperthyroidism and ophthalmopathy. The CDR3 regions of TCR beta were amplified from RNA transcripts. HTBI primers were the set used in a first-round RT-PCR of the TCR CDR3. Each CDR3 protein is one row after TCRdb ran MiXCR on the multiplex PCR reads. The sample consists of 250,000 to 300,000 distinct CDR3 sequences, 13% of them appearing once. The sequenced sample was blood. The receptors come from a woman aged 25 to 39 with Graves' hyperthyroidism that later progressed to Graves' ophthalmopathy.

The sample holds many counts of this clonotype. The genes are TRBV20-1 and TRBJ1-2; weak D call: TRBD1 (5 bases). Trimming shortened V by 3 bases and J by 2 bases, and 10 bases separated the two germline ends. Germline assignment: CDR1 DFQATT and CDR2 SNEGSKA (reference sequence). The CDR3 spans 13 residues. The CDR3 nucleotides are TGCAGTGCTAGCTCGGCAGGGAACTATGGCTACACCTTC. It encodes CSASSAGNYGYTF.

This clonotype was recorded at least ten times. The chain recombines TRBV20-1 with TRBJ1-1, with D maybe TRBD1 (6 bases). V gave up 3 bases and J gave up 3 bases, with 14 bases separating them. The CDR3 runs to 14 residues. Germline-derived CDR1 and CDR2 are DFQATT and SNEGSKA (reference sequence). The CDR3 nucleotides read TGCAGTGCTAGGGATCAGGGGAGGGACACTGAAGCTTTCTTT. Its protein is CSARDQGRDTEAFF.

The table lists this clonotype with many counts. The chain uses TRBV20-1 and TRBJ2-1; 11 positions agree with TRBD2. V dropped 6 bases and J dropped 8; count of bases not matched to a gene: 6. Germline assignment: CDR1 DFQATT and CDR2 SNEGSKA (reference sequence). The CDR3 length is 13 residues. CDR3 DNA sequence: TGCAGTGCCAGTAGCGGGAGGGCCCATGAGCAGTTCTTC. As protein: CSASSGRAHEQFF.

This clonotype has at least ten counts. The chain is built from TRBV7-9 and TRBJ2-3, with D perhaps TRBD2 (6 bases). The CDR3 contains 13 residues. Per germline, CDR1 SEHNR and CDR2 FQNEAQ (reference sequence). V gave up 6 bases and J gave up 0 bases, with 7 bases separating them. The CDR3 sequence is CASSRESTDTQYF. As DNA, the CDR3 is TGTGCCAGCAGTCGGGAGAGCACAGATACGCAGTATTTT.

V usage is TRBV6-2 or TRBV6-3 and J usage is TRBJ1-2; no reliable D call. CDR1 is MNHEY and CDR2 is SVGEGT in the germline V gene. The CDR3 has 13 residues. The V end was cut by 6 bases, the J end by 2 bases, with 10 bases between. In nucleotides, the CDR3 is TGTGCCAGCAGCAAACAGAGAAACTATGGCTACACCTTC. This sequence encodes CASSKQRNYGYTF.

The genes are TRBV19 and TRBJ1-5; perhaps TRBD1 as D (5 bases). Trimming took off 5 bases at V and 0 bases at J, with 23 bases between the two ends. The CDR3 is made up of 19 amino acids. Looked up from germline, CDR1 is LNHDA and CDR2 is SQIVND (reference sequence). CDR3 in DNA: TGTGCCAGTAGTGGGATCGGAGGGGCTGCACTTTATAGCAATCAGCCCCAGCATTTT. Residues: CASSGIGGAALYSNQPQHF.

This chain connects TRBV29-1 to TRBJ2-1; D is uncertain. The germline gives CDR1 SQVTM, CDR2 ANQGSEA. The CDR3 loop spans 13 amino acids. V was trimmed by 5 bases and J by 4 bases, leaving 12 bases between them. CDR3 nucleotides: TGCAGCGTTTTACTGCTAGATTACAATGAGCAGTTCTTC. Protein product: CSVLLLDYNEQFF.

The V gene is TRBV19, the J gene TRBJ2-1; D perhaps matches TRBD1 (6 bases). Trimming took off 7 bases at V and 2 bases at J, with 12 bases between the two ends. This CDR3 is 14 amino acids long. The germline CDR1 and CDR2 sequences are LNHDA and SQIVND (reference sequence). This CDR3 reads CASNRESTYNEQFF. Here the CDR3 DNA reads TGTGCCAGTAACAGGGAGAGCACCTACAATGAGCAGTTCTTC.

This clonotype was recorded at least ten times. CDR3 protein: CASSHTGNPGTEAFF. Written as DNA, the CDR3 is TGCGCCAGCAGCCACACCGGAAACCCGGGCACTGAAGCTTTCTTT. The chain links TRBV4-3 to TRBJ1-1; D gene ambiguous. V lost 3 bases and J lost 4, with 15 bases in between. This CDR3 region has 15 residues. Germline CDR1 and CDR2: LGHNA and YSLEER.

This clonotype was seen ten or more times. The CDR3 DNA sequence: TGCAGTGCTAGGGAACTGGCTGGGACTAGGATCAATGAGCAGTTCTTC. As protein: CSARELAGTRINEQFF. V gene TRBV20-1 combines with J gene TRBJ2-1; 8 nucleotides line up with TRBD2. CDR3 size: 16 residues. CDR1 is DFQATT and CDR2 is SNEGSKA in the germline V gene (reference sequence). The V and J ends lost 3 bases and 6 bases, in that order; junction bases with no gene match: 13.